The clone carrying this T cell receptor beta chain showed up just a few times. Its antigen is unidentified. Sample time point: pre-sensitization, week 0. Sample treatment: therapeutic diphenylcyclopropenone sensitization with weekly scalp DPC. The data belong to a study of human T cells and chemical hapten exposure. Study-level results: There was no change with DPC sensitization in TCRs above 1 in 1000 frequency.

A single record per CDR3 protein comes from TCRdb applying MiXCR to the RACE reads. The sample has roughly 100,000 distinct CDR3 sequences, more than 10% seen once; the top ten hold over 1.5%. The CDR3 has 16 amino acids. The V gene's germline CDR1 is SEHNR and CDR2 FQNEAQ (reference sequence). Trimming left V 5 bases short and J 2 bases short, with 18 bases between. The sample consisted of whole blood, taken in connection with sensitization to the hapten diphenylcyclopropenone (DPC). The TCR originated in a woman aged 45-65 years with alopecia areata. Some clones in this sample may be carry-over from other donors' samples. This chain uses TRBV7-9 with TRBJ1-1; TRBD1 is a possible D gene (5 bases). The CDR3 region is CASSRSPGRGNTEAFF. CDR3 coding DNA: TGTGCCAGCAGCCGAAGCCCAGGGCGGGGAAACACTGAAGCTTTCTTT.